This T cell receptor (beta chain) was captured in a study of human T cells and chemical hapten exposure. TCRdb re-called the RACE reads through MiXCR, storing one row per CDR3 protein. The sample yields approximately 400,000 distinct CDR3 sequences, 4.5% to 5.5% seen once. Time point specified: pre-sensitization, week 0. The sample's treatment: therapeutic diphenylcyclopropenone sensitization with weekly scalp DPC. This clonotype was detected ten times or more. V shed 1 base and J shed 3 bases, with 5 bases lying between them. The germline gives CDR1 KGHDR, CDR2 SFDVKD. The CDR3 runs to 14 residues. The J gene is TRBJ2-2, the V gene TRBV24-1, with D uncertain. The sequence was collected from a woman aged 45-65 years with alopecia areata. Some clones in this sample may be carry-over from other donors' samples. Sample: whole blood, taken in connection with sensitization to the hapten diphenylcyclopropenone (DPC). CDR3 sequence: CATSDLRDTGELFF. The CDR3 DNA reads TGTGCCACCAGTGATTTACGTGACACCGGGGAGCTGTTTTTT.